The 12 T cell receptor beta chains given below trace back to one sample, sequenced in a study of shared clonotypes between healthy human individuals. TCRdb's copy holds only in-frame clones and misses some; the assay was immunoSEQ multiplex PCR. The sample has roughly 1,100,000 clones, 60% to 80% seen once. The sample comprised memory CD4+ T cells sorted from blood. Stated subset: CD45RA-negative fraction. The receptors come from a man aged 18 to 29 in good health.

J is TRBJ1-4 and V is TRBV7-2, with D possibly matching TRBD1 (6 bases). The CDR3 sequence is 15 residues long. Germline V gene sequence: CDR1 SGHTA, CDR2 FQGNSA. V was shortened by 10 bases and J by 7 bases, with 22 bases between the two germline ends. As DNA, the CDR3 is TGTGCCACTAGCTTGAGGGGGACCGCGGGTGAAAAACTGTTTTTT. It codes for CATSLRGTAGEKLFF.

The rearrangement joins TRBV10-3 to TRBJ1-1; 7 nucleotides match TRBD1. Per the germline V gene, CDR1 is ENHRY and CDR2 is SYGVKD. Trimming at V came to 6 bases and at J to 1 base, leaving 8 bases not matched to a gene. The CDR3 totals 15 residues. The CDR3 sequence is CAISKGGRRNTEAFF. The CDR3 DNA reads TGTGCCATCAGCAAAGGGGGCAGGAGGAACACTGAAGCTTTCTTT.

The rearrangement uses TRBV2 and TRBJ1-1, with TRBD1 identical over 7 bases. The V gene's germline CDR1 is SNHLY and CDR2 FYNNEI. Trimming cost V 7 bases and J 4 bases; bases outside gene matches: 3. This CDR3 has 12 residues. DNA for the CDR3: TGTGCCAGCAAGGCAGGGGGCACTGAAGCTTTCTTT. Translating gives CASKAGGTEAFF. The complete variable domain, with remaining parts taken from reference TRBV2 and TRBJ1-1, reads EPEVTQTPSHQVTQMGQEVILRCVPISNHLYFYWYRQILGQKVEFLVSFYNNEISEKSEIFDDQFSVERPDGSNFTLKIRSTKLEDSAMYFCASKAGGTEAFFGQGTRLTVV.

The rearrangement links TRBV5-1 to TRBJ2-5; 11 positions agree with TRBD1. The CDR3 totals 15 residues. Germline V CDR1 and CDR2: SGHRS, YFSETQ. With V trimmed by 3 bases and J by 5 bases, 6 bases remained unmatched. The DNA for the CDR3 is TGCGCCAGCAGCTCGGACAGGGGGCTGCGGGAGACCCAGTACTTC. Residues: CASSSDRGLRETQYF.

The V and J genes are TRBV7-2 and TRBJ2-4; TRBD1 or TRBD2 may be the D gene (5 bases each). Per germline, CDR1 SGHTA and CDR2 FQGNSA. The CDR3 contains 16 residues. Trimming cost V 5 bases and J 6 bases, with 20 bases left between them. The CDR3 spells CASSPPGANLRNIQYF. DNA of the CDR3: TGTGCCAGCAGCCCCCCCGGGGCCAACCTTAGAAACATTCAGTACTTC.

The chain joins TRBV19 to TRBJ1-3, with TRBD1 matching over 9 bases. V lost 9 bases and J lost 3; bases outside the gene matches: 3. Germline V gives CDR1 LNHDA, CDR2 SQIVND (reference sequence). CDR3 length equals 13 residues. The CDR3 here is CASGQGIGNTIYF. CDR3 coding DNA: TGTGCCAGCGGACAGGGGATTGGAAACACCATATATTTT.

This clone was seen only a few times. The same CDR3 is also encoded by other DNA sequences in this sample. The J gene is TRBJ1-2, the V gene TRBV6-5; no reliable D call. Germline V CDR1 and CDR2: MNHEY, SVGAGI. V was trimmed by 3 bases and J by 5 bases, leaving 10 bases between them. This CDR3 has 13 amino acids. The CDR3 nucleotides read TGTGCCAGCAGTTATGTGGGCTTTTATGGCTACACCTTC. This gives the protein CASSYVGFYGYTF.

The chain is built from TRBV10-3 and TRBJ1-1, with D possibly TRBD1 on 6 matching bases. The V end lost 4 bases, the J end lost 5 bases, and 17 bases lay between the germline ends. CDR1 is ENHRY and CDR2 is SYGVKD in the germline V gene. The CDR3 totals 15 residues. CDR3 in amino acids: CAISARMEGGTEAFF. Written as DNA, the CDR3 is TGTGCCATCAGTGCCCGAATGGAAGGGGGAACTGAAGCTTTCTTT.

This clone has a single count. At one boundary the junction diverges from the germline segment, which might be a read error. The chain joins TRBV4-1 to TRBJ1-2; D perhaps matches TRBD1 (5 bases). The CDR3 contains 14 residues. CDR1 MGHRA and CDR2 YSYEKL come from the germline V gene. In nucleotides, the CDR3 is TGCGCCAGCAGCCATCCCGGGGCCGGGAATGGCTGCACCTTC. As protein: CASSHPGAGNGCTF.

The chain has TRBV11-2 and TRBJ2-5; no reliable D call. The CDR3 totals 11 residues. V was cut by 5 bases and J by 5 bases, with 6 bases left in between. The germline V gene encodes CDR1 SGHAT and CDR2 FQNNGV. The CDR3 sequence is CASSQWETQYF. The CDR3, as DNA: TGTGCCAGCAGCCAGTGGGAGACCCAGTACTTC.

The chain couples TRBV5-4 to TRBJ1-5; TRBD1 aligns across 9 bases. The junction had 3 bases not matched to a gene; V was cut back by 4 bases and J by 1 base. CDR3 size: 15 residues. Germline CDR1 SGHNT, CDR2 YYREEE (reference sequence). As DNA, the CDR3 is TGTGCCAGCAGCGAGGACAGGGGCAGCAATCAGCCCCAGCATTTT. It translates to CASSEDRGSNQPQHF.

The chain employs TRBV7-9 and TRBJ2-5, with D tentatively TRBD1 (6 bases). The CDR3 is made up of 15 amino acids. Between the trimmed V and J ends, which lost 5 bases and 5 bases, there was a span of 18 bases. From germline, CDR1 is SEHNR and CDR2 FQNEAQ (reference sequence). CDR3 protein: CASSGRAGVGETQYF. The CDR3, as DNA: TGTGCCAGCAGCGGAAGGGCAGGGGTAGGGGAGACCCAGTACTTC.